This T cell receptor (delta chain) came from a study of human gamma delta and Vdelta1 T cells (dated by TCRdb to 2016 to 2018). In the study overall: In this study, the researchers looked at Delta One T cells, which are Vd1+ gamma-delta T cells, to see how well they work as cytotoxic effectors against acute myeloid leukemia.

Libraries came from PCR. Sequenced using an Illumina MiSeq. For TCRdb, the public reads were processed anew by CATT, and duplicate DNA sequences were folded into one row. In all, the sample holds 6,500 or so delta-chain clones, and roughly a tenth of those were seen once. The ten largest clones represent around an eighth of the sample. Worth noting for this clone: Its antigen is currently not known. A far larger clone is a single base away, which makes a read error likely. The sample has other DNA sequences that encode this CDR3 too.

The CDR3 runs 18 residues from the cysteine to the phenylalanine. Only the CDR3 part of the read is kept: 54 bases, read in frame from the first base. V is cut by 1 base and J by 6 bases, and the space between the germline ends is 24 bases. The germline V gene specifies TSWWSYY as CDR1 and QGS as CDR2. The V gene is TRDV1 and the J gene is TRDJ1; a weak D assignment points to TRDD3 (9 bases agree). The specimen was naive CD27+ Vdelta1 gamma-delta T cells from blood. This receptor was identified in a human donor in good health. In nucleotides, the sequence is TGTGCTCTTGGGGAACGCTTCCTACAGAGGGGGGATACTCATAAACTCATCTTT. Translated, it gives CALGERFLQRGDTHKLIF.